This T cell receptor beta chain was profiled in a study of cytomegalovirus exposure and HLA in healthy donors. Study context: Of 300 to 500 genotyped donors, 81% clustered with self-reported Caucasian donors. Broader study findings: Published work reported that the classifier diagnosed cytomegalovirus status with high specificity and sensitivity. Sequencing depth roughly uniform across donors was assumed in presence/absence analyses. In an earlier analysis, most TCR beta V segments were productive about 87% or about 30% of the time.

The PCR ran on 60 Vbeta and 13 Jbeta primers. Data came from immunoSEQ multiplex PCR; TCRdb stores just in-frame clones and leaves some out. The sample yields approximately 100,000 clones, 74% seen once. Germline V gives CDR1 SEHNR, CDR2 FQNEAQ (reference sequence). With 3 bases clipped from V and 2 bases from J, the junction kept 2 bases outside the gene matches. This CDR3 comprises 14 residues. Concerning this clone: Antigen specificity is unknown.

V gene TRBV7-9 combines with J gene TRBJ2-7; 9 bases fit TRBD1. The sequencing sample was made of PBMCs. The receptor's source is a human donor in good health. DNA for the CDR3: TGTGCCAGCAGCTTTTGGACAGGGGCCTACGAGCAGTACTTC. Amino acid sequence: CASSFWTGAYEQYF.